This TCR beta chain was observed in a study of CXCR3-negative and CXCR3-positive naive CD8 T cells (dated by TCRdb to the late 2010s). Study-wide context: In total, 120 million to 150 million TRB reads were obtained, which works out to roughly 1.5 +/- 0.3 million reads per library. Diversity and physicochemical repertoire analyses were performed on 11 donors pooled from two independent experiments. Naive subsets from about 5 donors and memory cells from 3 donors were included in the TRBV-TRBJ cluster analysis. Overall results and qualifications from the work: Similar TRBV-TRBJ usage was shown by naive CXCR3-negative and CXCR3-positive cells from the same donor, whereas distinct patterns were shown by memory cells. Comparably high repertoire diversity was found in both naive subsets, whereas much lower repertoire diversity was found in memory CD8+ T cells. Because surface CD5, which has been linked to self-reactivity in mice, was comparable between naive subsets, TCR interaction strength was also inferred from TRB CDR3 physicochemical properties. Freshly isolated PBMCs were used for most assays because CXCR3 expression partially decreased after cryopreservation.

Sequenced on a NextSeq 550. The Human TCR Profiling Kit (MiLaboratory) was used to make UMI-labeled 5' RACE TRB cDNA libraries. cDNA synthesis used the entire amount of extracted RNA, and PCR amplification then used the entire amount of cDNA produced. Libraries were prepared in parallel with an identical number of PCR cycles. As for the authors' bioinformatics: With a requirement of at least two reads per UMI, MIGEC and MiXCR extracted about 50,000 +/- 10,000 unique UMI-labeled TRB cDNA molecules per library. An average of about 40,000 +/- 10,000 functional in-frame TRB CDR3 nucleotide clonotypes without stop codons was found per library. After downsampling to 5000 UMI-labeled TRB molecules per sample, diversity metrics, including normalized Shannon-Wiener and Chao1, were computed in VDJtools. Clonotype-size-weighted physicochemical properties of the central five CDR3 residues (interaction energy, strength, volume and Kidera factor 4) were computed in VDJtools. TCRdb reanalyzed the reads, keeping one entry per CDR3 protein sequence and omitting DNA. The V and J calls come from TCRdb's annotation, not from the publication. The sample table includes 30,000 to 40,000 distinct CDR3 sequences. Roughly 15% of the sample goes to the ten largest clones.

On this clonotype: Which antigen it targets is not known.

For every CD8+ T cell subset, 250,000 to 300,000 cells were flow-sorted straight into RLT lysis buffer, and each subset was sorted in triplicate. Peripheral blood mononuclear cells were isolated from buffy coats using standard density gradient centrifugation. Total RNA was extracted from sorted cells with an RNeasy Mini Kit. This clonotype was sampled from a human donor in good health. Some clones in this sample may be carry-over from other donors' samples. The sequencing input was memory CD8+ T cells from blood. In light of the paper, this sample's cell subset or site label describes: conventional CD8+ memory T cells (TMEM), sorted as controls.

The CDR3 reads as follows: CASNGGSAGELFF. The sequence joins TRBV6-5 to TRBJ2-2; the D call from TCRdb, TRBD1, cannot be confirmed without DNA. The germline V gene specifies MNHEY as CDR1 and SVGAGI as CDR2. Its CDR3 holds 13 amino acids, cysteine through phenylalanine. No DNA sequence was recorded.